What follows are 20 T cell receptor beta chains derived from one specimen sequenced in a study of blood T cell repertoires in COVID-19 (dated by TCRdb to 2019 to 2021). Libraries came from the immunoSEQ multiplex PCR assay. Sourced from immuneACCESS, this table was stored by TCRdb with only in-frame sequences that have V and J called. A share of the clones is absent; for the studies checked, an unresolved V gene accounts for under half, and the remainder has no known explanation. This sample gives about 86,000 clones in total; more than 60% of them show up just once. The ten largest clones capture approximately 10% of the sample. Sequenced material: peripheral blood. These TCRs come from a man between 65 and 85 years old with acute or convalescent COVID-19.

The chain joins TRBV30 to TRBJ2-5; D may be TRBD2 (5 bases). From germline, CDR1 is GTSNPN and CDR2 SVGIG (reference sequence). V gave up 1 base and J gave up 4 bases, with 13 bases separating them. The CDR3 has 14 residues. The CDR3 DNA follows: TGTGCCTGGAGTGGAGATCGAGGGCCAGAGACCCAGTACTTC. Residues: CAWSGDRGPETQYF. The full variable domain, in which reference TRBV30 and TRBJ2-5 provide the parts outside the CDR3, is SQTIHQWPATLVQPVGSPLSLECTVEGTSNPNLYWYRQAAGRGLQLLFYSVGIGQISSEVPQNLSASRPQDRQFILSSKKLLLSDSGFYLCAWSGDRGPETQYFGPGTRLLVL.

This clone was counted only a few times. The rearrangement links TRBV11-2 to TRBJ2-2, with D possibly being TRBD2 (5 bases). The CDR3 spans 16 residues. CDR1 and CDR2 from the germline V gene are SGHAT and FQNNGV. Trimming shortened V by 2 bases and J by 0 bases, and 10 bases separated the two germline ends. DNA for the CDR3: TGTGCCAGCAGCTTATCTAGCACTTCGAACACCGGGGAGCTGTTTTTT. Its protein is CASSLSSTSNTGELFF. The full variable domain, its missing parts supplied by reference TRBV11-2 and TRBJ2-2, is EAGVAQSPRYKIIEKRQSVAFWCNPISGHATLYWYQQILGQGPKLLIQFQNNGVVDDSQLPKDRFSAERLKGVDSTLKIQPAKLEDSAVYLCASSLSSTSNTGELFFGEGSRLTVL.

This rearrangement joins TRBV4-1 to TRBJ1-5; TRBD1 is a possible D gene (5 bases). The germline V and J ends were trimmed by 2 bases and 0 bases, with 8 bases remaining between them. This CDR3 is 15 amino acids long. In germline, CDR1 is MGHRA, CDR2 YSYEKL. The CDR3 bases are TGCGCCAGCAGCCAACAGGGTATTAGCAATCAGCCCCAGCATTTT. Amino acids: CASSQQGISNQPQHF.

The chain uses TRBV2 and TRBJ1-5; D is perhaps TRBD1 (5 bases). This CDR3 contains 16 residues. V lost 8 bases to trimming and J lost 2 bases, with 19 bases between them. Germline values: CDR1 SNHLY, CDR2 FYNNEI. The CDR3 DNA is TGTGCCAGCGGGGACTCAGGCCTCGGGGGCAATCAGCCCCAGCATTTT. This translates into CASGDSGLGGNQPQHF.

J is TRBJ2-5 and V is TRBV10-3; 9 bases line up with TRBD1. Germline CDR1 reads ENHRY; CDR2 reads SYGVKD. This CDR3 region has 15 residues. J lost 3 bases, V lost 0 bases, and 2 bases had no gene match. CDR3 amino acids: CAISESRTGEETQYF. The CDR3, as DNA: TGTGCCATCAGTGAGTCTAGGACAGGGGAAGAGACCCAGTACTTC.

This clone was picked up one time. The chain combines TRBV7-8 with TRBJ2-3; tentative D call: TRBD1 (5 bases). Germline values: CDR1 SGHVS, CDR2 FQNEAQ. The CDR3 spans 13 residues. The V end lost 3 bases, the J end lost 10 bases, and 14 bases lay between the germline ends. In DNA form, the CDR3 reads TGTGCCAGCAGCTTTGACAGAATAGGGGCGCAGTATTTT. It translates to CASSFDRIGAQYF. The variable domain in full, completed from reference TRBV7-8 and TRBJ2-3, reads GAGVSQSPRYKVAKRGQDVALRCDPISGHVSLFWYQQALGQGPEFLTYFQNEAQLDKSGLPSDRFFAERPEGSVSTLKIQRTQQEDSAVYLCASSFDRIGAQYFGPGTRLTVL.

The chain employs TRBV15 and TRBJ2-1; maybe TRBD1 (6 bases). The CDR3 is made up of 13 amino acids. Between the trimmed V and J ends, which lost 9 bases and 0 bases, there was a span of 9 bases. In germline, CDR1 is LNHNV, CDR2 YYDKDF (reference sequence). This CDR3 reads CATRGSSYNEQFF. Written as DNA, the CDR3 is TGTGCCACTAGGGGGTCCTCCTACAATGAGCAGTTCTTC.

In this sample, this clone turned up a few times. The chain couples TRBV25-1 to TRBJ2-2; TRBD1 aligns across 10 bases. The length of the CDR3 is 15 residues. Germline-derived CDR1 and CDR2 are MGHDK and SYGVNS. Trimming cost V 6 bases and J 5 bases; bases outside gene matches: 6. The CDR3 DNA reads as TGTGCCAGCAGAGGACAGGGGGATTATACCGGGGAGCTGTTTTTT. Residues: CASRGQGDYTGELFF.

J is TRBJ2-3 and V is TRBV19; 10 bases map to TRBD1. V lost 4 bases, J lost 2 bases, and 6 bases stayed unmatched. The CDR3 consists of 16 residues. CDR1 is LNHDA and CDR2 is SQIVND in the germline V gene (reference sequence). CDR3 region: CASSTRDRGFTDTQYF. CDR3 sequence (DNA): TGTGCCAGTAGTACCCGGGACAGGGGCTTCACAGATACGCAGTATTTT.

This clone was picked up a small number of times. The chain employs TRBV11-2 and TRBJ2-1; maybe TRBD1 (6 bases). CDR3 length equals 14 residues. Looked up from germline, CDR1 is SGHAT and CDR2 is FQNNGV. V dropped 6 bases and J dropped 9 bases, with 18 bases sitting between them. For the CDR3, the DNA is TGTGCCAGCAGTCGTGCAGGGGAGCAGGGTGAGCAGTTCTTC. Protein: CASSRAGEQGEQFF.

This chain joins TRBV12-3 or TRBV12-4 and TRBJ2-2; possibly TRBD2 for D (5 bases). The CDR3 extends over 13 amino acids. Deletions cut 5 bases from V and 7 bases from J, with 11 bases between. For the CDR3, the DNA is TGTGCCAGCAGTCTCACGGGATTCGGGGAGCTGTTTTTT. Amino acid sequence: CASSLTGFGELFF.

The chain has TRBV5-1 and TRBJ2-1, with D maybe TRBD1 (6 bases). Germline V gene sequence: CDR1 SGHRS, CDR2 YFSETQ. V was pared by 0 bases and J by 11 bases, with 15 bases between. The CDR3 has 14 amino acids. The CDR3 here is CASSLAGQGSKQFF. Here the CDR3 DNA reads TGCGCCAGCAGCTTGGCCGGGCAGGGGTCTAAGCAGTTCTTC.

The chain couples TRBV5-8 to TRBJ2-7; TRBD2 matches at 8 bases. CDR1 and CDR2 (germline): SGHTS, YDEGEE. Trimming took 2 bases from V and 2 from J; bases not matched to a gene: 6. This CDR3 has 15 residues. The DNA for the CDR3 is TGTGCCAGCAGCTTCCGGACTAGCCGAGCCTACGAGCAGTACGTC. Translation gives CASSFRTSRAYEQYV.

The gene calls are TRBV9 and TRBJ2-3; the D gene is possibly TRBD1 (6 bases). Germline V gene sequence: CDR1 SGDLS, CDR2 YYNGEE. CDR3 size: 14 residues. The ends were cut back, 5 bases at V and 0 bases at J, with 10 bases in the middle. The CDR3 DNA reads as TGTGCCAGCAGGGACAGCCTTAGCACAGATACGCAGTATTTT. Translated: CASRDSLSTDTQYF.

V gene TRBV24-1 combines with J gene TRBJ2-3; 10 bases match TRBD1. The trim removed 0 bases at V and 5 bases at J, leaving 10 bases unmatched. In germline, CDR1 is KGHDR, CDR2 SFDVKD. The length of the CDR3 is 18 residues. The CDR3 bases are TGTGCCACCAGTGATTTGCGACCCGGGACAGGGGTCGGAGATACGCAGTATTTT. Protein sequence: CATSDLRPGTGVGDTQYF.

The CDR3 sequence is CATSDRGTGSKRETQYF. Here the CDR3 DNA reads TGTGCCACCAGTGATCGGGGGACAGGTTCCAAGAGGGAGACCCAGTACTTC. The rearrangement links TRBV24-1 to TRBJ2-5; 8 positions match TRBD1. In germline, CDR1 is KGHDR, CDR2 SFDVKD. Germline trimming cut 3 bases from V and 5 bases from J; bases unmatched to any gene: 13. The CDR3 runs to 17 residues.

This rearrangement joins TRBV19 to TRBJ1-1, with 9 positions matching TRBD1. Germline trimming cut 7 bases from V and 6 bases from J; bases unmatched to any gene: 3. The germline V gene has CDR1 LNHDA and CDR2 SQIVND (reference sequence). CDR3 length: 12 residues. CDR3 residues: CASNDRGAEAFF. CDR3 coding DNA: TGTGCCAGTAACGACAGGGGGGCTGAAGCTTTCTTT.

CDR3 amino acids: CTSSPWTVNQPQHF. The DNA for the CDR3 is TGCACCAGCAGCCCCTGGACAGTGAATCAGCCCCAGCATTTT. The genes are TRBV1 and TRBJ1-5; the table names TRBD1, a call not compared with the DNA. TRBV1 is deemed a pseudogene. This CDR3 contains 14 residues.

The table lists this clone with a count of one. The chain couples TRBV6-5 to TRBJ2-5; maybe TRBD1 (5 bases). Trimming removed 1 base from V and 2 bases from J, with 8 bases in between. Germline V lookup: CDR1 MNHEY, CDR2 SVGAGI. The CDR3 contains 14 residues. The CDR3 DNA is TGTGCCAGCAGTTACTGGCAGGGTCAAGAGACCCAGTACTTC. This codes for CASSYWQGQETQYF.

The CDR3 loop is CASSLQGVQPQHF. In nucleotides, the CDR3 is TGTGCCAGCAGTTTACAGGGGGTACAGCCCCAGCATTTT. The chain joins TRBV27 to TRBJ1-5, with 7 bases matching TRBD1. The CDR3 totals 13 residues. The germline V gene has CDR1 MNHEY and CDR2 SMNVEV (reference sequence). V was pared by 2 bases and J by 7 bases, with 2 bases of the junction left unmatched.